This record covers a single T cell receptor (beta chain). This specimen comes from a study of blood T cell repertoires in COVID-19. Background on the study: Some COVID-19 samples were acute and others convalescent; all came from the United States, Italy and Spain. PBMCs, B-cell-depleted T cells, or T cells were the source of the cDNA or gDNA that made up the material.

The method was immunoSEQ multiplex PCR; TCRdb's version includes in-frame clones alone and lacks a portion of them. This sample yields about 300,000 clones, of which around four fifths are seen a single time; approximately 1.3% belongs to the top ten. Germline V gives CDR1 SEHNR, CDR2 FQNEAQ (reference sequence). The ends lost 0 bases at V and 5 bases at J; junction bases unmatched: 6. This CDR3 is 15 amino acids long. The material sequenced was peripheral blood. The gene calls are TRBV7-9 and TRBJ1-1; 7 bases agree with TRBD1. The TCR originated in a woman in her 50s with acute or convalescent COVID-19. As DNA, the CDR3 is TGTGCCAGCAGCTTAGCCCGACAGGGTGGGACTGAAGCTTTCTTT. Residues: CASSLARQGGTEAFF.